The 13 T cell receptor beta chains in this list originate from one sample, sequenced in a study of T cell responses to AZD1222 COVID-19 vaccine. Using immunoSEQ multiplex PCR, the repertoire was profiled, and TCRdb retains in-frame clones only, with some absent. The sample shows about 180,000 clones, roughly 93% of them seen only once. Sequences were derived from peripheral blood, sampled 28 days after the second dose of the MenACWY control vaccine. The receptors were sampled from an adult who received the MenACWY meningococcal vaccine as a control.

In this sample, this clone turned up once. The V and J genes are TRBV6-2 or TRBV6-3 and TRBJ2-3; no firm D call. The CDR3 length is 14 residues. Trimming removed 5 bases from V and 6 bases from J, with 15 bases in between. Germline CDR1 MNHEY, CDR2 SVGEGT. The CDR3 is CASSTGPRVDTQYF. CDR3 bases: TGTGCCAGCAGTACCGGGCCTAGGGTTGATACGCAGTATTTT.

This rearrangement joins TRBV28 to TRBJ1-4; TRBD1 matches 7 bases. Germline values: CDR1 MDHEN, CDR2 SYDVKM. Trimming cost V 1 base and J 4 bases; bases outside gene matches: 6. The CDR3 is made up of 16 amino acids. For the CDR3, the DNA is TGTGCCAGCAGTTTATTTGGGACAGTGGGTAATGAAAAACTGTTTTTT. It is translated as CASSLFGTVGNEKLFF.

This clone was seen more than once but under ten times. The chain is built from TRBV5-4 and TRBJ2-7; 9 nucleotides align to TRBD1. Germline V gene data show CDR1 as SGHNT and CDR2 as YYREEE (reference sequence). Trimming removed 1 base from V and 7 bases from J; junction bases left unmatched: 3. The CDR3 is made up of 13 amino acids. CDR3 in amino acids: CASSLMGTGEQYF. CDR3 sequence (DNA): TGTGCCAGCAGCTTGATGGGGACAGGGGAGCAGTACTTC.

CDR3 sequence reads: CASSDSHTGELFF. CDR3 nucleotides: TGTGCCAGCAGTGACAGCCACACCGGGGAGCTGTTTTTT. This chain connects TRBV12-3 or TRBV12-4 to TRBJ2-2, with a possible D match to TRBD1 (5 bases). The CDR3 extends over 13 amino acids. Trimming cost V 5 bases and J 3 bases, with 7 bases left between them.

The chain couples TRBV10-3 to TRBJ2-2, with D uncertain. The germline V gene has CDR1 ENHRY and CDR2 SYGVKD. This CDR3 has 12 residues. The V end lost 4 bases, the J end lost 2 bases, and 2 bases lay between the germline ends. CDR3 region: CAISVNTGELFF. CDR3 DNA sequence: TGTGCCATCAGTGTAAACACCGGGGAGCTGTTTTTT.

The CDR3 region is CASKREWAKSHTQYF. As DNA, the CDR3 is TGTGCCAGTAAAAGGGAATGGGCAAAGTCCCATACGCAGTATTTT. The J gene is TRBJ2-3, the V gene TRBV19; D unclear. The V gene lost 7 bases and the J gene lost 7 bases, with 21 bases spanning the gap. The CDR3 contains 15 residues. The germline CDR1 and CDR2 sequences are LNHDA and SQIVND (reference sequence).

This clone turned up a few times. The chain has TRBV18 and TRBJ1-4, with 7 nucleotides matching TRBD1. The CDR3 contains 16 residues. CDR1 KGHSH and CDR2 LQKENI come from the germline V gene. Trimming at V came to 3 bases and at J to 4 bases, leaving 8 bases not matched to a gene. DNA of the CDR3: TGTGCCAGCTCACCCTACCGACAGGGAATTAATGAAAAACTGTTTTTT. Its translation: CASSPYRQGINEKLFF. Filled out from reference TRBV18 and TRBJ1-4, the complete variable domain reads NAGVMQNPRHLVRRRGQEARLRCSPMKGHSHVYWYRQLPEEGLKFMVYLQKENIIDESGMPKERFSAEFPKEGPSILRIQQVVRGDSAAYFCASSPYRQGINEKLFFGSGTQLSVL.

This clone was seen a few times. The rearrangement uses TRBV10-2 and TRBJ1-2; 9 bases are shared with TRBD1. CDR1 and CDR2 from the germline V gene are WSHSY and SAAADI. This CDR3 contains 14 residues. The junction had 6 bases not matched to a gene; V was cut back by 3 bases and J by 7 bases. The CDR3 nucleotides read TGCGCCAGCAGTGATCTGGACAGGGGCCCTGGCTACACCTTC. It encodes CASSDLDRGPGYTF.

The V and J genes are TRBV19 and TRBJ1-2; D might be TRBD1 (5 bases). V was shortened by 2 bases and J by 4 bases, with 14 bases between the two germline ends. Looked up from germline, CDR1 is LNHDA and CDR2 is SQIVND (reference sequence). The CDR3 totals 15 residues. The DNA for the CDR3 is TGTGCCAGTAGTATAACGACAGATCCTTTCTATGGCTACACCTTC. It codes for CASSITTDPFYGYTF.

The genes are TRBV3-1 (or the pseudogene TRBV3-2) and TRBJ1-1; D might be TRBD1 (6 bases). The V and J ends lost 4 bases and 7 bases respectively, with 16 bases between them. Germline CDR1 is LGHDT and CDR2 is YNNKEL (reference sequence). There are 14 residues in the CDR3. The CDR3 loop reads CASSLNGGNSEAFF. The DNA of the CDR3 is TGTGCCAGCAGCCTTAATGGGGGCAATAGTGAAGCTTTCTTT.

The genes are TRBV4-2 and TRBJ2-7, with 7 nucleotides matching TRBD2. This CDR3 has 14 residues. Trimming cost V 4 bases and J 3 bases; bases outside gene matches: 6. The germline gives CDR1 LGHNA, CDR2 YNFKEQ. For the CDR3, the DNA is TGTGCCAGCAGCCCAAGCGGGACCAACTACGAGCAGTACTTC. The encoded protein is CASSPSGTNYEQYF.

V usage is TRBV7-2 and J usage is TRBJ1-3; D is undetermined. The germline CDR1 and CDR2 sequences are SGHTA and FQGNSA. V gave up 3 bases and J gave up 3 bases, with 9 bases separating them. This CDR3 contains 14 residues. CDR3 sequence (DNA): TGTGCCAGCAGCTTCCCCGAACTTGGAAACACCATATATTTT. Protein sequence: CASSFPELGNTIYF.

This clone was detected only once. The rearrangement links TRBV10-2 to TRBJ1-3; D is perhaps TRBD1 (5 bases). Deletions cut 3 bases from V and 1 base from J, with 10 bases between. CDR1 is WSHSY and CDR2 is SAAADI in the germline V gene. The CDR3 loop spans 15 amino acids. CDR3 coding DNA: TGCGCCAGCAGTGACGGGACGGAGTCTGGAAACACCATATATTTT. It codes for CASSDGTESGNTIYF.